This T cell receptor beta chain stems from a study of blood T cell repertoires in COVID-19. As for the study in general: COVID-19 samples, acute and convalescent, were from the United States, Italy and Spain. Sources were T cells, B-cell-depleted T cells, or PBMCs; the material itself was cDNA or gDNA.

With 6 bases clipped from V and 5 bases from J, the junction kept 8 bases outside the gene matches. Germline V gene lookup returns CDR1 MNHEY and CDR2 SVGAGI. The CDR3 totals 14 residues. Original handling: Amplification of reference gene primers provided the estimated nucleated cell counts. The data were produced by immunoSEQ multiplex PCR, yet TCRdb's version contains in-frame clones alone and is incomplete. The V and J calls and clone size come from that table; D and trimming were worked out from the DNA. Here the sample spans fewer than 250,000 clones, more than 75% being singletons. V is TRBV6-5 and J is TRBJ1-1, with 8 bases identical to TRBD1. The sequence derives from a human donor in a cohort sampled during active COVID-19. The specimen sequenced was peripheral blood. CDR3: CASRTLGTGTEAFF. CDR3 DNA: TGTGCCAGCAGAACTCTCGGGACAGGTACTGAAGCTTTCTTT.